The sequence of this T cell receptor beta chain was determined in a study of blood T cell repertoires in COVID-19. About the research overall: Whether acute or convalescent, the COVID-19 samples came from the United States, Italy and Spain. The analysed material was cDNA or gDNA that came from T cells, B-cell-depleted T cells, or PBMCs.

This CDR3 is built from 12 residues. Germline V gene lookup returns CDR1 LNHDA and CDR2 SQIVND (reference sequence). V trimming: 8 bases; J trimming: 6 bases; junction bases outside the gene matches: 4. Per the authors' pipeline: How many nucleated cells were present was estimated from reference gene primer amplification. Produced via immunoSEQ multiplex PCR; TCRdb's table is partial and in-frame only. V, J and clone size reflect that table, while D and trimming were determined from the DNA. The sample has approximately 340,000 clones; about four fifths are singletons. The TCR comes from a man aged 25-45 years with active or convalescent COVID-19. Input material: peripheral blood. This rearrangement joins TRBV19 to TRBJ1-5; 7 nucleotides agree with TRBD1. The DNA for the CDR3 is TGTGCCAGTCGTACAGGGGTTCAGCCCCAGCATTTT. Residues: CASRTGVQPQHF.